This TCR beta chain was captured in a study of blood T cells in healthy people across ages. Study-wide results and limits: Estimates based on one million T cells were treated as lower bounds.

The use of a sample-barcoded 5' primer and a J-beta primer mix characterized a second PCR of about 7 to 12 cycles. Per sample, CDR3-containing paired-end reads numbered at least 2.5 million. From the 5' RACE reads, TCRdb called clonotypes with MiXCR, one entry per CDR3 protein. This table has 600,000 or so distinct CDR3 sequences, about 30% appearing once. CDR3 length: 15 amino acids. The V gene's germline CDR1 is MNHNS and CDR2 SASEGT. Notes on this clonotype: What it binds is unknown. A much larger clone sits a single nucleotide away, making a read error possible.

Every participating donor contributed about 10 milliliters of peripheral blood through a draw. The material sequenced was blood. The sequence came from a woman over 75 in good health. V gene TRBV6-1 combines with J gene TRBJ2-1, with D possibly matching TRBD2 (7 bases). CDR3 sequence reads: CASSEVGGPPYEQFF. The CDR3 DNA reads TGTGCCAGCAGCGAAGTCGGGGGGCCCCCCTACGAGCAGTTCTTC.